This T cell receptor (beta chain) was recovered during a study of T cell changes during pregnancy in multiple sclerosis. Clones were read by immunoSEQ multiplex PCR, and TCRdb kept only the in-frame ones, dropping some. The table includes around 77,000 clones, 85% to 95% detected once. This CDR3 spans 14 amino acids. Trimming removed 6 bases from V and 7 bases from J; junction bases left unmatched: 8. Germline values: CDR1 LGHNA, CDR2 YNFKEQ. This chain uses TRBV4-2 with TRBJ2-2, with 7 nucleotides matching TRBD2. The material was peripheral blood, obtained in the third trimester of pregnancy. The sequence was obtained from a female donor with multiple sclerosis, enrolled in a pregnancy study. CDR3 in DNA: TGTGCCAGCAGAGGGGCGGGAGATATCGGGGAGCTGTTTTTT. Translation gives CASRGAGDIGELFF.